The 6 T cell receptor beta chains reported below all come from one sample, sequenced in a study of cytomegalovirus exposure and HLA in healthy donors (dated by TCRdb to 2017 to 2019). Library preparation employed the immunoSEQ multiplex PCR assay. A mixture of 60 forward primers for TCR Vbeta segments and 13 reverse primers for TCR Jbeta segments was used in the multiplex PCR. TCRdb obtained this table from immuneACCESS and retained in-frame rearrangements with V and J assigned. These tables miss some clones; where compared with another copy, unresolved V genes account for less than half of the shortfall, and the remainder is unexplained. The table for this sample lists some 120,000 clones; 80% of them were counted only once. In total, the top ten clones hold about 9.2% of the sample. The specimen was PBMCs. These receptors were obtained from a young man in good health and CMV-seropositive.

The chain has TRBV7-6 and TRBJ1-3, with TRBD1 matching 9 bases. The CDR3 length is 15 residues. Germline values: CDR1 SGHVS, CDR2 FNYEAQ. With V trimmed by 5 bases and J by 4 bases, 6 bases remained unmatched. CDR3 residues: CASSPGTGTGNTIYF. DNA for the CDR3: TGTGCCAGCAGCCCCGGGACAGGGACAGGAAACACCATATATTTT.

The rearrangement joins TRBV7-3 to TRBJ2-1; TRBD1 matches at 7 bases. CDR3 size: 18 residues. V shed 2 bases, J shed 1 base, and the junction held 11 bases outside the gene matches. Germline V gene data show CDR1 as SGHTA and CDR2 as FQGTGA. CDR3 in DNA: TGTGCCAGCAGCTTAGTCCCCCTACAGGGGACGTCCTACAATGAGCAGTTCTTC. Translation gives CASSLVPLQGTSYNEQFF.

This sequence joins TRBV11-3 and TRBJ2-1; D is ambiguous. The CDR3 totals 14 residues. Germline V lookup: CDR1 SGHNT, CDR2 YENEEA. With 3 bases removed from V and 0 bases from J, the gap between germline ends came to 6 bases. The CDR3 loop reads CASSFSSSYNEQFF. CDR3 bases: TGTGCCAGCAGCTTTTCGAGCTCCTACAATGAGCAGTTCTTC.

The chain carries TRBV30 and TRBJ1-3; perhaps TRBD1 as D (6 bases). The germline V gene has CDR1 GTSNPN and CDR2 SVGIG (reference sequence). This CDR3 is 15 amino acids long. Trimming cost V 3 bases and J 0 bases, with 12 bases left between them. CDR3 sequence reads: CAWRQGSFSGNTIYF. The CDR3 bases are TGTGCCTGGAGACAGGGATCTTTCTCTGGAAACACCATATATTTT.

This clone has just a few counts. V is TRBV2 and J is TRBJ2-1, with TRBD2 identical over 14 bases. V was clipped by 5 bases and J by 7 bases; unmatched bases: 4. CDR1 is SNHLY, CDR2 FYNNEI, per germline. The CDR3 sequence is 15 residues long. CDR3 DNA: TGTGCCAGCAGTCCGACTAGCGGGGGGGCTAATGAGCAGTTCTTC. Translated, it gives CASSPTSGGANEQFF.

This chain links TRBV9 with TRBJ2-7; 8 bases are a match to TRBD1. Germline trimming cut 4 bases from V and 3 bases from J; bases unmatched to any gene: 6. The CDR3 runs 14 residues. Germline V gene lookup returns CDR1 SGDLS and CDR2 YYNGEE. The CDR3 is CASSKTGDGYEQYF. For the CDR3, the DNA is TGTGCCAGCAGCAAGACAGGGGACGGCTACGAGCAGTACTTC.